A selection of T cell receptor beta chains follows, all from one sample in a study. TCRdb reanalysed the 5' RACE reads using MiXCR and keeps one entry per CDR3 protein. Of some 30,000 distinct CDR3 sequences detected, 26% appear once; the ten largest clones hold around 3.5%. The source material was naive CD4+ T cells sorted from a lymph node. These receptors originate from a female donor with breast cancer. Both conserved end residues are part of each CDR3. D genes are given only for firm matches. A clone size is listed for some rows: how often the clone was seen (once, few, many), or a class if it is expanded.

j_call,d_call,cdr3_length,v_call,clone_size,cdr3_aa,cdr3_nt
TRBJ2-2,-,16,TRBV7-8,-,CASSFSTFSNTGELFF,TGTGCCAGCAGCTTCTCAACCTTTTCGAACACCGGGGAGCTGTTTTTT
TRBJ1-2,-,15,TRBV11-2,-,CASSLGQRPFYGYTF,TGTGCCAGCAGCCTCGGACAGCGACCGTTCTATGGCTACACCTTC
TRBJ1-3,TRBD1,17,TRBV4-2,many,CASSQDRGQGGGNTIYF,TGTGCCAGCAGCCAAGATCGGGGACAGGGGGGAGGAAACACCATATATTTT
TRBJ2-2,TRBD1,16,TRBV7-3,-,CASSSRQGQNTGELFF,TGTGCCAGCAGCTCGCGACAGGGCCAGAACACCGGGGAGCTGTTTTTT
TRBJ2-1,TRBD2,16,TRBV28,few,CASSPMGLAGRNEQFF,TGTGCCAGCAGTCCCATGGGACTAGCGGGACGAAATGAGCAGTTCTTC
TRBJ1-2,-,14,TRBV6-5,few,CASSYSNIGYGYTF,TGTGCCAGCAGTTACTCGAATATCGGGTATGGCTACACCTTC
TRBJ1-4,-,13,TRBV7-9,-,CASSLAGAEKLFF,TGTGCCAGCAGCTTAGCAGGGGCTGAAAAACTGTTTTTT
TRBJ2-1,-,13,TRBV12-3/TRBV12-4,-,CASRPGLRNEQFF,TGTGCCAGCAGGCCGGGACTTAGGAATGAGCAGTTCTTC
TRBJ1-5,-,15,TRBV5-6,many,CASSLEAYSNQPQHF,TGTGCCAGCAGCTTGGAGGCTTATAGCAATCAGCCCCAGCATTTT
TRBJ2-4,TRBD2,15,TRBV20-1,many,CSANGRGGAKNIQYF,TGCAGTGCTAATGGGCGGGGGGGAGCCAAAAACATTCAGTACTTC
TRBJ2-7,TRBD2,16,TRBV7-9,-,CASGPSGGGPSYEQYF,TGTGCCAGCGGCCCTAGCGGGGGAGGACCTTCCTACGAGCAGTACTTC
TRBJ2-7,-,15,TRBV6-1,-,CASSEALGRVYEQYF,TGTGCCAGCAGTGAAGCGCTCGGACGGGTCTACGAGCAGTACTTC
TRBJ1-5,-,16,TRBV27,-,CASSPTRLGSNQPQHF,TGTGCCAGCAGTCCCACCCGCCTGGGTAGCAATCAGCCCCAGCATTTT
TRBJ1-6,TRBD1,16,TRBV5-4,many,CASSPSDRVFDSPLHF,TGTGCCAGCAGCCCCTCGGACAGGGTGTTTGATTCACCCCTCCACTTT
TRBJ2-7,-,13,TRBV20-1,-,CSARDTQLPEQYF,TGCAGTGCTAGGGACACCCAGCTTCCCGAGCAGTACTTC
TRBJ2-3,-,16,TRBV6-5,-,CASSYGPPGQQDTQYF,TGTGCCAGCAGTTACGGACCACCGGGCCAACAAGATACGCAGTATTTT
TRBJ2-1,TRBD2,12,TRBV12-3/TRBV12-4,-,CASSPTGGEQFF,TGTGCCAGCAGTCCCACGGGAGGTGAGCAGTTCTTC
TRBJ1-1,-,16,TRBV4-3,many,CASSQKLLGPNTEAFF,TGCGCCAGCAGCCAAAAATTGTTAGGACCGAACACTGAAGCTTTCTTT